The clone carrying this T cell receptor (beta chain) is a singleton in its sample. This table comes from immunoSEQ multiplex PCR, and its TCRdb copy is limited to in-frame clones, with some not included. Of about 89,000 clones listed, about four fifths are singletons. V gave up 0 bases and J gave up 3 bases; unmatched junction bases: 11. Per the germline V gene, CDR1 is LNHNV and CDR2 is YYDKDF (reference sequence). The CDR3 contains 17 residues. The data derive from a study of blood T cell repertoires in COVID-19. Study summary: Researchers got acute and convalescent COVID-19 samples from the United States, Italy and Spain.

Seattle's enrolled individuals joined amid active infection and were then monitored longitudinally. The chain recombines TRBV15 with TRBJ2-7, with 7 nucleotides matching TRBD1. The TCR was taken from a man between 65 and 85 years old with COVID-19, enrolled during active disease. Specimen: peripheral blood. CDR3 amino acids: CATSRDRDRGLFYEQYF. The CDR3 coding sequence is TGTGCCACCAGCAGAGATCGGGATAGGGGGCTTTTCTACGAGCAGTACTTC. Together with reference TRBV15 and TRBJ2-7, the CDR3 gives the full variable domain: DAMVIQNPRYQVTQFGKPVTLSCSQTLNHNVMYWYQQKSSQAPKLLFHYYDKDFNNEADTPDNFQSRRPNTSFCFLDIRSPGLGDTAMYLCATSRDRDRGLFYEQYFGPGTRLTVT.